The subject of this entry is one T cell receptor beta chain. The source of the sample is a study of control samples from healthy donors and cancer patients. TCRdb keeps only in-frame clones here, not all; method: immunoSEQ multiplex PCR. Of about 220,000 clones listed, about 95% are singletons. In germline, CDR1 is SGHRS, CDR2 YFSETQ. The CDR3 extends over 15 amino acids. Trimming took off 0 bases at V and 2 bases at J, with 11 bases between the two ends. V is TRBV5-1 and J is TRBJ1-2, with D possibly being TRBD1 (5 bases). The sequence was obtained from a man between 50 and 59 years old in good health. The specimen was blood. Written as DNA, the CDR3 is TGCGCCAGCAGCTTGGAGGTCGGGGGAAACTATGGCTACACCTTC. Translating it yields CASSLEVGGNYGYTF.